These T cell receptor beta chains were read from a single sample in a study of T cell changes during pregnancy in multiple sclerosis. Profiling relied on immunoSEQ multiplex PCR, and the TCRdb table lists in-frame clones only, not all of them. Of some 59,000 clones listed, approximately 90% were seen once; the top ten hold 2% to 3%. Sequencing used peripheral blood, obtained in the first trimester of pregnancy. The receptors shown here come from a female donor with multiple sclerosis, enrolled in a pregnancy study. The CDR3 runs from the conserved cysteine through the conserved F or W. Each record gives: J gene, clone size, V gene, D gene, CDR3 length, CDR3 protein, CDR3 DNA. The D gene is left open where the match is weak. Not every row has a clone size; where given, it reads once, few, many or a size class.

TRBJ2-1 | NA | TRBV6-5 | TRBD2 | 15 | CASSNEGSSGFEQFF | TGTGCCAGCAGTAACGAAGGTTCTAGCGGATTTGAGCAGTTCTTC
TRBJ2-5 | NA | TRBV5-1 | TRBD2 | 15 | CASSSTGGAQETQYF | TGCGCCAGCAGCTCCACGGGAGGGGCACAAGAGACCCAGTACTTC
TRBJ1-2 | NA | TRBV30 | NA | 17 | CAWNNALSTPSNSGYTF | TGTGCCTGGAACAACGCCCTGTCGACGCCCTCAAACAGTGGCTACACCTTC
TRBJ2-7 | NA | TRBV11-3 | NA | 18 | CASSLERSDRGGPYEQYF | TGTGCCAGCAGCTTAGAAAGATCTGACAGAGGGGGTCCCTACGAGCAGTACTTC
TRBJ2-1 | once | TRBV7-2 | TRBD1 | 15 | CASSGDSSSYNEQFF | TGTGCCAGCAGCGGGGACAGTAGCTCCTACAATGAGCAGTTCTTC
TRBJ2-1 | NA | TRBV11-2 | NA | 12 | CASSLGANEQFF | TGTGCCAGCAGCTTGGGGGCCAATGAGCAGTTCTTC
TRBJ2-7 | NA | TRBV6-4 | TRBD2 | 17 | CASSDKGLAGASYEQYF | TGTGCCAGCAGTGACAAGGGACTAGCGGGAGCCTCCTACGAGCAGTACTTC
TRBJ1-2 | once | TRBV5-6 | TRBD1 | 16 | CASTVQTTGVDYGYTF | TGTGCCAGCACAGTACAAACGACAGGGGTGGACTATGGCTACACCTTC
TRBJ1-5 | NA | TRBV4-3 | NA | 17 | CASSQDLGGGEGQPQHF | TGCGCCAGCAGCCAAGACCTGGGTGGGGGGGAAGGTCAGCCCCAGCATTTT
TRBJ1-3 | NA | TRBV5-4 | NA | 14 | CASSLAGMGNTIYF | TGTGCCAGCAGCTTGGCCGGGATGGGAAACACCATATATTTT
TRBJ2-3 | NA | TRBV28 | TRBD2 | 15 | CASSLGLARRGTQYF | TGTGCCAGCAGTCTGGGACTAGCCCGTCGTGGTACGCAGTATTTT
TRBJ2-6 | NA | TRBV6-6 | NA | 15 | CASSSRSSGANVLTF | TGTGCCAGCAGTAGCCGGAGCTCTGGGGCCAACGTCCTGACTTTC
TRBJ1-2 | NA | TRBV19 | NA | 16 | CASSRQGLDGSYGYTF | TGTGCCAGTAGCCGCCAGGGACTTGATGGTAGTTATGGCTACACCTTC
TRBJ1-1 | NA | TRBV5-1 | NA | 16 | CASSPIVLTENTEAFF | TGCGCCAGCAGCCCCATAGTATTGACTGAGAACACTGAAGCTTTCTTT
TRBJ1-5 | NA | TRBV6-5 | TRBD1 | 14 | CASSPDRGGQPQHF | TGTGCCAGCAGTCCGGACAGGGGGGGTCAGCCCCAGCATTTT
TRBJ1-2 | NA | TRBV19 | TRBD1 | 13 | CASSITGARGYTF | TGTGCCAGTAGTATAACAGGGGCGCGTGGTTACACCTTC
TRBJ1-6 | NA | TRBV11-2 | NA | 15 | CASSLETGQGSPLHF | TGTGCCAGCAGCTTAGAAACAGGGCAGGGTTCACCCCTCCACTTT
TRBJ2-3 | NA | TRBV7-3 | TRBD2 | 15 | CASSLSSGRADTQYF | TGTGCCAGCAGCTTATCTAGCGGTAGGGCAGATACGCAGTATTTT
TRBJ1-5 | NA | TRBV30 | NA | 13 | CAWSARLNQPQHF | TGTGCCTGGAGTGCCCGTTTAAATCAGCCCCAGCATTTT
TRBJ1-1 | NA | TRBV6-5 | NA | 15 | CASSYNWGGDTEAFF | TGTGCCAGCAGTTATAACTGGGGAGGGGACACTGAAGCTTTCTTT
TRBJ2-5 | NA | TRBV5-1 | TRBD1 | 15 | CASSLVGQPRETQYF | TGCGCCAGCAGCTTGGTGGGACAGCCGAGGGAGACCCAGTACTTC
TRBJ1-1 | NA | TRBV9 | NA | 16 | CASSVDAAWSLTEAFF | TGTGCCAGCAGCGTAGATGCGGCCTGGTCTCTCACTGAAGCTTTCTTT
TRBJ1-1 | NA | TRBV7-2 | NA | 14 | CASSVPGGPTEAFF | TGTGCCAGCAGCGTCCCGGGCGGGCCCACTGAAGCTTTCTTT
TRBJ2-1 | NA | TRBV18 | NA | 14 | CASSPVLDYNEQFF | TGTGCCAGCTCACCAGTACTAGACTACAATGAGCAGTTCTTC
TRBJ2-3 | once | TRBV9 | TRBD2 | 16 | CASSVPAGGPSDTQYF | TGTGCCAGCAGCGTCCCAGCGGGGGGGCCTTCAGATACGCAGTATTTT
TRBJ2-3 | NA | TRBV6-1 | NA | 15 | CASSEPALSTDTQYF | TGTGCCAGCAGTGAACCCGCACTCAGCACAGATACGCAGTATTTT
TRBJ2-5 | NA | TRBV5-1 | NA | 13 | CASSLGEQETQYF | TGCGCCAGCAGCTTGGGAGAGCAAGAGACCCAGTACTTC
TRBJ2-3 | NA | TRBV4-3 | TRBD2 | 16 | CASSQEKRGDTDTQYF | TGCGCCAGCAGCCAAGAAAAGCGGGGAGACACAGATACGCAGTATTTT
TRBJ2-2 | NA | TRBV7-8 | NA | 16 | CASSPGASRITGELFF | TGTGCCAGCAGCCCGGGTGCTAGTCGAATCACCGGGGAGCTGTTTTTT
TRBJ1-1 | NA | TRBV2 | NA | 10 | CASSRTEAFF | TGTGCCAGCTCGAGGACTGAAGCTTTCTTT
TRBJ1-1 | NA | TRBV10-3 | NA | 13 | CAITAEGQREAFF | TGTGCCATCACCGCAGAAGGACAGCGTGAAGCTTTCTTT
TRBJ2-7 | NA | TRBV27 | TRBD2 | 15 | CASSSPGRAGYEQYF | TGTGCCAGCAGTTCCCCGGGCAGAGCGGGGTACGAGCAGTACTTC
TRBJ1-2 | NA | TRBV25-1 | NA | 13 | CASSEFRMEGYTF | TGTGCCAGCAGTGAATTTCGGATGGAGGGCTACACCTTC
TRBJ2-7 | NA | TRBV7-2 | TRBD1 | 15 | CASSPRQGLAYEQYF | TGTGCCAGCAGCCCTCGACAGGGGTTGGCCTACGAGCAGTACTTC
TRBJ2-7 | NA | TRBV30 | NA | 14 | CAWSTDSLSYEQYF | TGTGCCTGGAGCACGGACAGTCTCTCCTACGAGCAGTACTTC
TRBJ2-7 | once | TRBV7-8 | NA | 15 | CASSPRGGRPYEQYF | TGTGCCAGCAGCCCGAGGGGGGGGCGCCCCTACGAGCAGTACTTC
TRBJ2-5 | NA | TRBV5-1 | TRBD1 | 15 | CASSPPGGQRETQYF | TGCGCCAGCAGCCCGCCAGGGGGTCAGAGGGAGACCCAGTACTTC
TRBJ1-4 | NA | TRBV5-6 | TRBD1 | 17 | CASSELQGSVTNEKLFF | TGTGCCAGCAGCGAACTACAGGGGTCGGTGACTAATGAAAAACTGTTTTTT
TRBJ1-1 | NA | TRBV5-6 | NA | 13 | CASSPRGSTEAFF | TGTGCCAGCAGCCCTCGGGGGAGCACTGAAGCTTTCTTT
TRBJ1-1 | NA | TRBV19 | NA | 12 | CASNLGNTEAFF | TGTGCCAGCAACCTCGGGAACACTGAAGCTTTCTTT
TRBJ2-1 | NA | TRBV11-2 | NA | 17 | CASSPLLGHNSYNEQFF | TGTGCCAGCAGCCCCCTTCTCGGACACAACTCCTACAATGAGCAGTTCTTC
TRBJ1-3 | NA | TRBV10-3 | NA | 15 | CAISESTNSGNTIYF | TGTGCCATCAGTGAGTCGACAAATTCTGGAAACACCATATATTTT